This T cell receptor (beta chain) was sequenced for a study of T cells in women clearing cervical HPV infection. Study-wide background: No precancer developed; the control's incident HPV16 infection cleared within 12 months.

The data were produced by immunoSEQ multiplex PCR, yet TCRdb's version contains in-frame clones alone and is incomplete. The specimen's table records 25,000 to 35,000 clones. For this clone: The read falls 3 residues short of the CDR3 end, and the missing part is taken from the germline J gene.

The V segment lost 5 bases and the J segment 8 bases; nucleotides outside the gene matches: 5. CDR1 and CDR2 (germline): SGHAT, FQNNGV. There are 14 residues in the CDR3. V usage is TRBV11-2 and J usage is TRBJ2-1; 11 bases are shared with TRBD2. This sequence was found in a woman aged 18 to 75 with a cervical HPV16 infection that either progressed to CIN3+ or cleared (not recorded which). The material sequenced was blood buffy coat. The sequenced part of the CDR3 DNA is TGTGCCAGCAGCATAGCGGGGGGGCCGGATGAG. Residues: CASSIAGGPDE. The CDR3 in full is CASSIAGGPDEQFF.